This TCR beta chain was recorded in a study of human T cells and chemical hapten exposure. Points from the study as a whole: Alopecia affecting every donor means their immune response may not match healthy people's.

Authors' analysis steps: Per sample, the median was around 100,000 TCRs, with values from approximately 25,000 to 650,000. From the RACE reads, TCRdb called clonotypes with MiXCR, one entry per CDR3 protein. These V and J calls derive from TCRdb rather than the authors' analysis. In the table there are about 120,000 distinct CDR3 sequences, approximately 10% of which are singletons. Described time point: patch test 3, about 24 weeks after DPC sensitization. The treatment: therapeutic diphenylcyclopropenone sensitization with weekly scalp DPC. As for this clonotype: Its specificity is not known.

The germline V gene has CDR1 SGHTA and CDR2 FQGTGA. V lost 1 base, J lost 3 bases, and 25 bases lay in between. CDR3 length equals 20 residues. The TCR comes from a woman between 45 and 65 years old with alopecia areata. Some clones in this sample may be carry-over from other donors' samples. The sample here was whole blood, taken in connection with sensitization to the hapten diphenylcyclopropenone (DPC). J is TRBJ2-4 and V is TRBV7-3, with D perhaps given as TRBD1 or TRBD2 (5 bases each). The CDR3 coding sequence is TGTGCCAGCAGCTTAATGGGGGACCAGCCTCACAAAGGGAACAAAAACATTCAGTACTTC. Amino acid sequence: CASSLMGDQPHKGNKNIQYF.